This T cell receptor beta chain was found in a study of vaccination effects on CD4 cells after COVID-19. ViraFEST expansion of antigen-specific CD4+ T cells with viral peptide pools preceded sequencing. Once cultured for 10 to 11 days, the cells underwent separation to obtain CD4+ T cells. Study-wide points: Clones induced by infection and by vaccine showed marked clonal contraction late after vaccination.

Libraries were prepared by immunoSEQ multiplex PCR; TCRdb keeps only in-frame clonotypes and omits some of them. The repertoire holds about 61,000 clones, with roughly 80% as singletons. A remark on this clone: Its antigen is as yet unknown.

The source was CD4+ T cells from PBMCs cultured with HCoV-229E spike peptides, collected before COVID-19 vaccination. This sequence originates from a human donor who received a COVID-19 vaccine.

The CDR3 nucleotides are TGTGCCAGCAGTTACTCGAGAGCTCGGGGGGGACACCAAGAGACCCAGTACTTC. Residues: CASSYSRARGGHQETQYF. The chain carries TRBV6-2 or TRBV6-3 and TRBJ2-5, with TRBD2 matching over 8 bases. The ends lost 0 bases at V and 0 bases at J; junction bases unmatched: 9. This CDR3 spans 18 amino acids. Per germline, CDR1 MNHEY and CDR2 SVGEGT.